This entry features one T cell receptor beta chain sequence. Antigen unknown. This sample stems from a study of shared clonotypes between healthy human individuals. Study findings and constraints: Limitation of the genetic and exposure-history diversity represented came from the few donors.

The donors, healthy adults who were HIV-negative, had experienced no recent acute infections or vaccinations. V gave up 2 bases and J gave up 6 bases; unmatched junction bases: 13. The CDR3 has 17 amino acids. CDR1 is GTSNPN and CDR2 is SVGIG in the germline V gene (reference sequence). The repertoire was sequenced with immunoSEQ multiplex PCR; TCRdb's copy has only in-frame clones and lacks some. The table records about 1 million clones, about 74% of them present only once. This receptor was obtained from a man between 18 and 35 years old in good health. Input material: memory CD4+ T cells sorted from blood. Described subset: CD45RA-negative fraction. The chain has TRBV30 and TRBJ1-6; 7 bases match TRBD1. The CDR3 DNA follows: TGTGCCTGGAGTAGAAACAGGGACAGTGGGGGTAATTCACCCCTCCACTTT. It encodes CAWSRNRDSGGNSPLHF.